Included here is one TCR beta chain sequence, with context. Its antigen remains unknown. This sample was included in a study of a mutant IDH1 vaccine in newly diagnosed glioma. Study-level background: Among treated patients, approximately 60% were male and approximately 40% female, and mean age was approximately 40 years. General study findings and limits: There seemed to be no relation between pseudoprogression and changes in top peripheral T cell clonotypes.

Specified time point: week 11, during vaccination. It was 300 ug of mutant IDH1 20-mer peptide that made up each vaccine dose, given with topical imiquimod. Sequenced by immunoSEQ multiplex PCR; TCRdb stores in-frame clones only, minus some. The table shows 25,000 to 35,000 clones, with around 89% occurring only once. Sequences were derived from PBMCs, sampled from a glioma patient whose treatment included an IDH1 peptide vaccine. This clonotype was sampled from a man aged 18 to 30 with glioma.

As DNA, the CDR3 is TGTGCCTGGAGTGGGGGGCCCTATTCACCCCTCCACTTT. Its protein product is CAWSGGPYSPLHF. The genes are TRBV30 and TRBJ1-6; tentatively, D is TRBD1 (6 bases). The CDR3 consists of 13 residues. CDR1 is GTSNPN and CDR2 is SVGIG in the germline V gene (reference sequence). V was pared by 1 base and J by 8 bases, with 9 bases between.